The 31 T cell receptor beta chains below all came from one sample that was sequenced in a study of blood T cells in healthy people across ages. A second PCR of about 6 to 11 cycles used a sample-barcoded 5' primer and a J-beta primer mix. MiXCR was run by TCRdb on the 5' RACE reads, yielding one entry per CDR3 protein. The sample has 1.5 million to 2 million distinct CDR3 sequences; about two fifths are singletons. The specimen was blood. The receptor set was obtained from a human donor in good health.

The V call is TRBV7-9, the J call TRBJ2-1; D gene unclear. Trimming removed 3 bases at V and 1 base at J, with 7 bases between. Looked up from germline, CDR1 is SEHNR and CDR2 is FQNEAQ (reference sequence). The CDR3 spans 14 residues. The chain's CDR3 is CASSFEPSYNEQFF. The CDR3 nucleotides are TGTGCCAGCAGCTTCGAACCATCCTACAATGAGCAGTTCTTC.

The chain joins TRBV7-8 to TRBJ1-3, with a possible D match to TRBD1 (5 bases). The CDR3 loop spans 16 amino acids. Germline CDR1 reads SGHVS; CDR2 reads FQNEAQ. Trimming cost V 1 base and J 1 base, with 11 bases left between them. In DNA, the CDR3 is TGTGCCAGCAGCTTAGTGGGGGGAGTATCTGGAAACACCATATATTTT. This translates into CASSLVGGVSGNTIYF.

V usage is TRBV7-9 and J usage is TRBJ2-5; maybe TRBD2 (6 bases). Germline V gene sequence: CDR1 SEHNR, CDR2 FQNEAQ (reference sequence). The CDR3 is 15 amino acids. Deletions cut 4 bases from V and 4 bases from J, with 16 bases between. The CDR3 spells CASSSSWRDAETQYF. CDR3 sequence (DNA): TGTGCCAGCAGCTCGAGTTGGAGGGACGCAGAGACCCAGTACTTC.

This clonotype was seen a handful of times. The rearrangement links TRBV11-2 to TRBJ2-7; no reliable D call. CDR3 length: 14 amino acids. V was cut by 5 bases and J by 6 bases, with 17 bases left in between. In germline, CDR1 is SGHAT, CDR2 FQNNGV. CDR3 nucleotide sequence: TGTGCCAGCAGCCCCCTGGGAAAACGCATCGAGCAGTACTTC. Translating it yields CASSPLGKRIEQYF.

Only a few counts were recorded for this clonotype. The chain has TRBV9 and TRBJ2-1; D uncertain. The CDR3 has 14 amino acids. The V end lost 4 bases, the J end lost 4 bases, and 12 bases lay between the germline ends. Germline V gene sequence: CDR1 SGDLS, CDR2 YYNGEE. Here the CDR3 DNA reads TGTGCCAGCAGCCCCGAGGAAGGGTACAATGAGCAGTTCTTC. Its translation is CASSPEEGYNEQFF.

A word on this clonotype: An end of the junction differs from the germline gene, which may be a read error. The chain links TRBV12-3 or TRBV12-4 to TRBJ1-2; TRBD1 agrees at 7 bases. There are 15 residues in the CDR3. This chain's CDR3 is CASSSGTAPNYGCTF. The CDR3 coding sequence is TGTGCCAGCAGTTCCGGGACAGCCCCTAACTATGGCTGCACCTTC.

The V and J genes are TRBV20-1 and TRBJ1-5; no clear D gene. Germline CDR1 reads DFQATT; CDR2 reads SNEGSKA (reference sequence). This CDR3 has 15 amino acids. Trimming shortened V by 5 bases and J by 0 bases, and 14 bases separated the two germline ends. The CDR3 protein is CSASRGLDSNQPQHF. The DNA of the CDR3 is TGCAGTGCTTCCCGCGGGTTAGATAGCAATCAGCCCCAGCATTTT.

This clonotype was seen more than once but under ten times. This rearrangement joins TRBV12-3 or TRBV12-4 to TRBJ1-1, with D perhaps TRBD1 (5 bases). CDR3 size: 13 residues. The V end was cut by 5 bases, the J end by 11 bases, with 18 bases between. As DNA, the CDR3 is TGTGCCAGCAGTCCCTCCGGAGACAGCCTCGCTTTCTTT. This encodes CASSPSGDSLAFF.

This clonotype was detected a few times. The CDR3 sequence is CASSESSGEFGEQFF. The CDR3 DNA follows: TGCGCCAGCAGTGAGTCCAGCGGGGAGTTTGGTGAGCAGTTCTTC. This sequence joins TRBV10-2 and TRBJ2-1; 7 bases align to TRBD2. The CDR3 has 15 residues. The V and J ends lost 0 bases and 9 bases, in that order; junction bases with no gene match: 8. CDR1 and CDR2 (germline): WSHSY, SAAADI.

The rearrangement uses TRBV4-3 and TRBJ2-3; TRBD2 matches at 8 bases. The CDR3 is 19 residues long. Trimming took 0 bases from V and 3 from J; bases not matched to a gene: 14. The germline V gene encodes CDR1 LGHNA and CDR2 YSLEER. CDR3 coding DNA: TGCGCCAGCAGCCAAGAGCCTCCACAACCAATAGCGGGGACAGATACGCAGTATTTT. Translated, it gives CASSQEPPQPIAGTDTQYF.

This clonotype was counted between two and nine times. The chain combines TRBV7-2 with TRBJ1-1; a possible D gene is TRBD1 (6 bases). CDR1 and CDR2 (germline): SGHTA, FQGNSA. The CDR3 consists of 15 residues. The ends were cut back, 5 bases at V and 5 bases at J, with 18 bases in the middle. The CDR3 DNA reads as TGTGCCAGCAGCCTAAACGTTCCTCAGGGGACTGAAGCTTTCTTT. It specifies CASSLNVPQGTEAFF.

This chain links TRBV14 with TRBJ2-5; possibly TRBD1 or TRBD2 for D (5 bases each). The CDR3 length is 15 residues. V was shortened by 0 bases and J by 4 bases, with 12 bases between the two germline ends. Germline CDR1 is SGHDN and CDR2 is FVKESK. CDR3 sequence reads: CASSQDWGSVETQYF. The CDR3 coding sequence is TGTGCCAGCAGCCAAGATTGGGGGTCGGTAGAGACCCAGTACTTC.

This rearrangement joins TRBV7-3 to TRBJ2-1; TRBD2 aligns across 11 bases. The length of the CDR3 is 15 residues. V trimming: 5 bases; J trimming: 5 bases; junction bases outside the gene matches: 5. Per the germline V gene, CDR1 is SGHTA and CDR2 is FQGTGA. CDR3 nucleotide sequence: TGTGCCAGCAGCGCTGCTAGCGGGGGGCACAATGAGCAGTTCTTC. It translates to CASSAASGGHNEQFF. The whole variable domain, filled in from reference TRBV7-3 and TRBJ2-1, reads GAGVSQTPSNKVTEKGKYVELRCDPISGHTALYWYRQSLGQGPEFLIYFQGTGAADDSGLPNDRFFAVRPEGSVSTLKIQRTERGDSAVYLCASSAASGGHNEQFFGPGTRLTVL.

This clonotype has just a few counts. The genes are TRBV4-3 and TRBJ2-7, with D perhaps matching TRBD1 (5 bases). Germline V gene lookup returns CDR1 LGHNA and CDR2 YSLEER. Trimming cost V 0 bases and J 3 bases, with 12 bases left between them. The CDR3 is 15 amino acids. The CDR3 bases are TGCGCCAGCAGCCAAGAGCAGGGATGGTACTACGAGCAGTACTTC. Translated, it gives CASSQEQGWYYEQYF.

The chain couples TRBV20-1 to TRBJ1-2, with 10 positions matching TRBD1. Per germline, CDR1 DFQATT and CDR2 SNEGSKA (reference sequence). The CDR3 sequence is 14 residues long. Trimming at V came to 6 bases and at J to 14 bases, leaving 18 bases not matched to a gene. Here the CDR3 DNA reads TGCAGTGCCCACCCGTCGAGGGACAGGGGTTTTGGGACCTTC. Its translation: CSAHPSRDRGFGTF.

The chain has TRBV7-9 and TRBJ2-7, with D maybe TRBD2 (5 bases). The CDR3 length is 13 residues. CDR1 is SEHNR and CDR2 is FQNEAQ in the germline V gene (reference sequence). Trimming shortened V by 5 bases and J by 6 bases, and 14 bases separated the two germline ends. The CDR3: CASSDGIVGEQYF. The CDR3, as DNA: TGTGCCAGCAGCGACGGGATTGTAGGCGAGCAGTACTTC.

This clonotype was seen more than once but under ten times. The J gene is TRBJ2-1, the V gene TRBV5-5; 14 positions match TRBD2. This CDR3 spans 15 amino acids. The germline V gene has CDR1 SGHKS and CDR2 YYEKEE (reference sequence). Trimming at V came to 4 bases and at J to 9 bases, leaving 6 bases not matched to a gene. The CDR3 nucleotides read TGTGCCAGCAGCGTCGGACTAGCGGGGGGTCCTGAGCAGTTCTTC. As protein: CASSVGLAGGPEQFF.

The V and J genes are TRBV3-1 and TRBJ2-1, with 9 bases lining up with TRBD1. The CDR3 consists of 16 residues. CDR1 and CDR2 (germline): LGHDT, YNNKEL (reference sequence). The V gene end was trimmed by 3 bases and the J gene end by 3 bases; junction bases not matched to a gene: 6. CDR3 in amino acids: CASSQRRDRVYNEQFF. The CDR3 nucleotides are TGTGCCAGCAGCCAGAGGCGGGACAGGGTCTACAATGAGCAGTTCTTC.

The chain is built from TRBV24-1 and TRBJ2-1; maybe TRBD2 (6 bases). The CDR3 length is 19 residues. Per germline, CDR1 KGHDR and CDR2 SFDVKD. The V and J ends lost 0 bases and 0 bases respectively, with 17 bases between them. Here the CDR3 reads CATSDLRPVGGSSYNEQFF. The DNA for the CDR3 is TGTGCCACCAGTGATTTGCGACCAGTCGGGGGTAGCTCCTACAATGAGCAGTTCTTC.

V and J are TRBV5-6 and TRBJ1-5, with D tentatively TRBD1 (5 bases). The CDR3 is 15 amino acids. Germline loops: CDR1 SGHDT, CDR2 YYEEEE. The V gene lost 2 bases and the J gene lost 2 bases, with 11 bases spanning the gap. CDR3 nucleotide sequence: TGTGCCAGCAGCTTTGGGGCAACGGGCAATCAGCCCCAGCATTTT. Protein product: CASSFGATGNQPQHF.

V usage is TRBV10-3 and J usage is TRBJ1-1; D is possibly TRBD1 (5 bases). Germline V CDR1 and CDR2: ENHRY, SYGVKD. The CDR3 sequence is 11 residues long. V dropped 8 bases and J dropped 5 bases, with 9 bases sitting between them. The CDR3 DNA reads TGTGCCATCGGGAGACAGACTGAAGCTTTCTTT. Translation gives CAIGRQTEAFF.

The rearrangement links TRBV7-2 to TRBJ2-3, with 13 positions matching TRBD2. Germline V gene data show CDR1 as SGHTA and CDR2 as FQGNSA. The CDR3 spans 16 residues. The V gene end was trimmed by 5 bases and the J gene end by 6 bases; junction bases not matched to a gene: 8. CDR3 region: CASSTGLAGVGDTQYF. CDR3 nucleotides: TGTGCCAGCAGCACCGGACTAGCGGGGGTGGGCGATACGCAGTATTTT.

This chain links TRBV7-2 with TRBJ2-3; 14 bases line up with TRBD2. The CDR3 totals 17 residues. In germline, CDR1 is SGHTA, CDR2 FQGNSA. V lost 5 bases and J lost 2; bases outside the gene matches: 6. CDR3 bases: TGTGCCAGCAGCCAAAGGACTAGCGGGGGGATCACAGATACGCAGTATTTT. Translated: CASSQRTSGGITDTQYF. Full variable domain (remainder filled in from reference TRBV7-2 and TRBJ2-3): GAGVSQSPSNKVTEKGKDVELRCDPISGHTALYWYRQSLGQGLEFLIYFQGNSAPDKSGLPSDRFSAERTGGSVSTLTIQRTQQEDSAVYLCASSQRTSGGITDTQYFGPGTRLTVL.

This clonotype was counted between two and nine times. V gene TRBV18 combines with J gene TRBJ2-1; 8 bases match TRBD2. V dropped 8 bases and J dropped 6; count of bases not matched to a gene: 9. Germline CDR1 is KGHSH and CDR2 is LQKENI. This CDR3 has 14 residues. This chain's CDR3 is CASSPLGGGNEQFF. DNA of the CDR3: TGTGCCAGCAGCCCCCTCGGGGGGGGCAATGAGCAGTTCTTC.

In its sample, this clonotype was seen a few times. The rearrangement joins TRBV9 to TRBJ2-4, with 7 nucleotides matching TRBD1. The V gene end was trimmed by 0 bases and the J gene end by 7 bases; junction bases not matched to a gene: 4. Germline V gives CDR1 SGDLS, CDR2 YYNGEE. This CDR3 contains 14 residues. Here the CDR3 reads CASSVGQGTNIQYF. The CDR3 DNA reads as TGTGCCAGCAGCGTAGGACAGGGAACGAACATTCAGTACTTC.

This clonotype was detected a few times. J is TRBJ2-1 and V is TRBV3-1, with no clear D. The CDR3 totals 14 residues. Trimming cost V 4 bases and J 1 base, with 8 bases left between them. The germline CDR1 and CDR2 sequences are LGHDT and YNNKEL (reference sequence). The CDR3 region has the DNA TGTGCCAGCAGCCGGGAACAGTCCTACAATGAGCAGTTCTTC. It specifies CASSREQSYNEQFF.

The J gene is TRBJ2-3, the V gene TRBV6-6, with D perhaps matching TRBD1 or TRBD2 (6 bases each). V gave up 6 bases and J gave up 2 bases, with 18 bases separating them. The CDR3 has 16 residues. Germline V CDR1 and CDR2: MNHNY, SVGAGI (reference sequence). CDR3 in DNA: TGTGCCAGCAGCCCCGCATCGGGGGCCATCACAGATACGCAGTATTTT. Its protein product is CASSPASGAITDTQYF.

This clonotype has only one observation. This sequence joins TRBV19 and TRBJ1-6; tentatively, D is TRBD1 (6 bases). V lost 7 bases, J lost 9 bases, and 16 bases lay in between. CDR3 length: 14 amino acids. Germline assignment: CDR1 LNHDA and CDR2 SQIVND (reference sequence). CDR3 coding DNA: TGTGCCAGTAACCCTCTACCAGGGGTTTCACCCCTCCACTTT. Translated: CASNPLPGVSPLHF.

This rearrangement joins TRBV7-2 to TRBJ2-4; D may match TRBD1 or TRBD2 (5 bases each). The assigned J gene may be wrong: the sequence end matches TRBJ2-7 better. The CDR3 loop spans 15 amino acids. CDR1 and CDR2 from the germline V gene are SGHTA and FQGNSA. CDR3 nucleotide sequence: TGTGCCAGCAGCTTAGATATTGGGGGTGGCTACGAGCAGTACTTC. It is translated as CASSLDIGGGYEQYF.

This clonotype occurred a few times. The CDR3 nucleotides are TGTGCCACCAGTGATTGGTCAGGGAGGGGACTGGAGACCCAGTACTTC. This sequence encodes CATSDWSGRGLETQYF. The V gene is TRBV24-1, the J gene TRBJ2-5, with 7 bases aligning to TRBD2. J was trimmed by 5 bases and V by 2 bases; bases with no gene match: 10. The germline V gene has CDR1 KGHDR and CDR2 SFDVKD. This CDR3 has 16 amino acids.

The rearrangement joins TRBV6-6 to TRBJ2-3; D unclear. With 4 bases removed from V and 0 bases from J, the gap between germline ends came to 14 bases. The germline V gene has CDR1 MNHNY and CDR2 SVGAGI (reference sequence). This CDR3 spans 16 amino acids. Here the CDR3 reads CASSCLQAVSTDTQYF. Here the CDR3 DNA reads TGTGCCAGCAGTTGCCTCCAGGCTGTGAGCACAGATACGCAGTATTTT.